The 21 T cell receptor beta chains below were found in one sample sequenced in a study of cytomegalovirus exposure and HLA in healthy donors. With 60 Vbeta and 13 Jbeta primers, the PCR was carried out. Clones were read by immunoSEQ multiplex PCR, and TCRdb kept only the in-frame ones, dropping some. The repertoire holds 160,000 or so clones, with 70% to 80% as singletons. Sequenced input: PBMCs. These receptors all stem from a man aged 18 to 29 in good health and CMV-seropositive.

The chain combines TRBV6-1 with TRBJ2-2, with a tentative D call TRBD2 (6 bases). CDR1 and CDR2 from the germline V gene are MNHNS and SASEGT. V lost 1 base to trimming and J lost 7 bases, with 10 bases between them. The CDR3 is 14 amino acids. This chain's CDR3 is CASSEGRGFGELFF. The CDR3 DNA follows: TGTGCCAGCAGTGAAGGGAGGGGTTTCGGGGAGCTGTTTTTT.

V usage is TRBV13 and J usage is TRBJ2-1; no clear D. The V gene lost 4 bases and the J gene lost 4 bases, with 11 bases spanning the gap. The CDR3 length is 14 residues. Germline V gene sequence: CDR1 PRHDT, CDR2 FYEKMQ (reference sequence). The CDR3 DNA reads TGTGCCAGCAGCTCGCCATCTATGTACAATGAGCAGTTCTTC. Encoded protein: CASSSPSMYNEQFF. The variable domain in full, with the rest retrieved from reference TRBV13 and TRBJ2-1, is AAGVIQSPRHLIKEKRETATLKCYPIPRHDTVYWYQQGPGQDPQFLISFYEKMQSDKGSIPDRFSAQQFSDYHSELNMSSLELGDSALYFCASSSPSMYNEQFFGPGTRLTVL.

This chain joins TRBV7-9 and TRBJ2-2; D gene ambiguous. Trimming pared 2 bases from V and 0 bases from J, leaving 7 bases between. Germline lookup yields CDR1 SEHNR and CDR2 FQNEAQ (reference sequence). The CDR3 spans 15 residues. As DNA, the CDR3 is TGTGCCAGCAGCTTACGGCTAGCGAACACCGGGGAGCTGTTTTTT. It specifies CASSLRLANTGELFF. Full variable domain (outside the CDR3, taken from reference TRBV7-9 and TRBJ2-2): DTGVSQNPRHKITKRGQNVTFRCDPISEHNRLYWYRQTLGQGPEFLTYFQNEAQLEKSRLLSDRFSAERPKGSFSTLEIQRTEQGDSAMYLCASSLRLANTGELFFGEGSRLTVL.

This clone was seen more than once but under ten times. The gene calls are TRBV5-1 and TRBJ1-1; no reliable D call. In germline, CDR1 is SGHRS, CDR2 YFSETQ. V was clipped by 1 base and J by 1 base, with 14 bases between them. This CDR3 is 16 amino acids long. The CDR3 DNA follows: TGCGCCAGCAGCTTGCGCCTCGGCAGACAGAACACTGAAGCTTTCTTT. It yields the protein CASSLRLGRQNTEAFF.

The CDR3 region is CASSIEGGGLVGYTF. DNA for the CDR3: TGTGCCAGTAGTATAGAGGGGGGGGGACTAGTTGGCTACACCTTC. V usage is TRBV19 and J usage is TRBJ1-2; D is perhaps TRBD1 (5 bases). Germline V gene lookup returns CDR1 LNHDA and CDR2 SQIVND (reference sequence). CDR3 length: 15 amino acids. With 0 bases removed from V and 7 bases from J, the gap between germline ends came to 15 bases.

This clone was counted once. This chain links TRBV7-6 with TRBJ1-1; D not certain. CDR1 is SGHVS, CDR2 FNYEAQ, per germline. The CDR3 has 13 residues. The V gene lost 4 bases and the J gene lost 4 bases, with 10 bases spanning the gap. This CDR3 is CASSWEEGTEAFF. The CDR3 DNA reads TGTGCCAGCAGCTGGGAAGAGGGCACTGAAGCTTTCTTT.

This chain connects TRBV28 to TRBJ2-7; the match to TRBD1 covers 8 bases. The germline V gene has CDR1 MDHEN and CDR2 SYDVKM. V lost 6 bases, J lost 2 bases, and 0 bases stayed unmatched. This CDR3 comprises 12 residues. The CDR3 nucleotides are TGTGCCAGCAGGACAGGGGCCTACGAGCAGTACTTC. This codes for CASRTGAYEQYF.

The chain is built from TRBV28 and TRBJ1-1; 11 bases are a match to TRBD1. This CDR3 has 13 amino acids. V was clipped by 6 bases and J by 7 bases; unmatched bases: 4. From germline, CDR1 is MDHEN and CDR2 SYDVKM. CDR3 protein: CASSHGTGGEAFF. For the CDR3, the DNA is TGTGCCAGCAGCCATGGGACAGGGGGTGAAGCTTTCTTT.

CDR3 nucleotide sequence: TGTGCCAGCAGCCCTGCCCAGGCTAACTATGGCTACACCTTC. Residues: CASSPAQANYGYTF. The chain has TRBV7-2 and TRBJ1-2; no clear D gene. Per the germline V gene, CDR1 is SGHTA and CDR2 is FQGNSA. The V gene lost 5 bases and the J gene lost 0 bases, with 10 bases spanning the gap. The CDR3 sequence is 14 residues long. The whole variable domain, remainder taken from reference TRBV7-2 and TRBJ1-2, is GAGVSQSPSNKVTEKGKDVELRCDPISGHTALYWYRQSLGQGLEFLIYFQGNSAPDKSGLPSDRFSAERTGGSVSTLTIQRTQQEDSAVYLCASSPAQANYGYTFGSGTRLTVV.

The chain carries TRBV27 and TRBJ1-5; 7 bases line up with TRBD1. The CDR3 is made up of 15 amino acids. The germline gives CDR1 MNHEY, CDR2 SMNVEV (reference sequence). The V gene end was trimmed by 0 bases and the J gene end by 7 bases; junction bases not matched to a gene: 6. The CDR3 loop is CASSLSAGGRQPQHF. The CDR3 DNA sequence: TGTGCCAGCAGTTTATCGGCAGGGGGGAGGCAGCCCCAGCATTTT.

The J gene is TRBJ2-1, the V gene TRBV4-3; 9 bases map to TRBD2. This CDR3 has 18 residues. The germline V gene has CDR1 LGHNA and CDR2 YSLEER. The V and J ends lost 4 bases and 1 base, in that order; junction bases with no gene match: 11. In nucleotides, the CDR3 is TGCGCCAGCAGCCCCTCGGTGCGGGGGGGCATTTCCTACAATGAGCAGTTCTTC. Its protein is CASSPSVRGGISYNEQFF.

This clone was counted only a few times. The V gene is TRBV5-4, the J gene TRBJ2-7; 9 bases align to TRBD2. CDR1 is SGHNT and CDR2 is YYREEE in the germline V gene (reference sequence). V trimming: 1 base; J trimming: 3 bases; junction bases outside the gene matches: 5. This CDR3 contains 15 residues. CDR3: CASSLTSGYFYEQYF. CDR3 nucleotide sequence: TGTGCCAGCAGCTTGACTAGCGGGTACTTCTACGAGCAGTACTTC.

This clone appeared a single time. This rearrangement joins TRBV28 to TRBJ1-5; 7 bases map to TRBD1. V dropped 3 bases and J dropped 3; count of bases not matched to a gene: 2. The CDR3 has 14 amino acids. Germline-derived CDR1 and CDR2 are MDHEN and SYDVKM. Here the CDR3 reads CASSFGQVNQPQHF. As DNA, the CDR3 is TGTGCCAGCAGTTTTGGACAGGTCAATCAGCCCCAGCATTTT. Filled out from reference TRBV28 and TRBJ1-5, the complete variable domain reads DVKVTQSSRYLVKRTGEKVFLECVQDMDHENMFWYRQDPGLGLRLIYFSYDVKMKEKGDIPEGYSVSREKKERFSLILESASTNQTSMYLCASSFGQVNQPQHFGDGTRLSIL.

The genes are TRBV7-6 and TRBJ2-7, with TRBD2 matching 9 bases. CDR3 size: 15 residues. After removal of 5 bases from V and 0 bases from J, the junction contained 5 bases not matched to a gene. The germline V gene has CDR1 SGHVS and CDR2 FNYEAQ. The CDR3 bases are TGTGCCAGCAGCGTAGGGACTAGCAGCTCCTACGAGCAGTACTTC. Protein sequence: CASSVGTSSSYEQYF.

The chain carries TRBV9 and TRBJ2-1; TRBD1 agrees at 7 bases. Germline V gene data show CDR1 as SGDLS and CDR2 as YYNGEE. After removal of 4 bases from V and 5 bases from J, the junction contained 9 bases not matched to a gene. The CDR3 has 15 amino acids. The CDR3 DNA reads as TGTGCCAGCAGCCCAACGGGACAGCTCCACAATGAGCAGTTCTTC. It is translated as CASSPTGQLHNEQFF.

The chain recombines TRBV19 with TRBJ1-1, with 7 bases fitting TRBD1. The V gene end was trimmed by 3 bases and the J gene end by 3 bases; junction bases not matched to a gene: 7. The CDR3 loop spans 15 amino acids. Per germline, CDR1 LNHDA and CDR2 SQIVND (reference sequence). The CDR3: CASSIRGGDDTEAFF. CDR3 bases: TGTGCCAGTAGTATCCGAGGGGGCGACGACACTGAAGCTTTCTTT.

The chain employs TRBV5-1 and TRBJ2-7; a possible D gene is TRBD2 (5 bases). V lost 0 bases, J lost 2 bases, and 15 bases lay in between. The CDR3 sequence is 16 residues long. Germline V gives CDR1 SGHRS, CDR2 YFSETQ. The CDR3 is CASSLDLRTGTYEQYF. CDR3 coding DNA: TGCGCCAGCAGCTTGGACCTCCGGACGGGAACCTACGAGCAGTACTTC.

CDR3 residues: CASSPTGEVNTEAFF. DNA of the CDR3: TGTGCCAGCAGCCCGACAGGGGAGGTGAACACTGAAGCTTTCTTT. The rearrangement links TRBV5-4 to TRBJ1-1; 8 nucleotides line up with TRBD1. With 4 bases clipped from V and 0 bases from J, the junction kept 5 bases outside the gene matches. The CDR3 is 15 residues long. Germline CDR1 is SGHNT and CDR2 is YYREEE (reference sequence).

V usage is TRBV9 and J usage is TRBJ1-4; D is uncertain. V lost 0 bases and J 4 bases, leaving 10 bases between the germline ends. This CDR3 has 15 residues. The germline gives CDR1 SGDLS, CDR2 YYNGEE. The CDR3 nucleotides read TGTGCCAGCAGCGTAGGGCAGGCGGGTAATGAAAAACTGTTTTTT. This codes for CASSVGQAGNEKLFF.

CDR3 loop: CASSPFYRDSPLHF. Written as DNA, the CDR3 is TGCGCCAGCAGCCCGTTTTATCGTGATTCACCCCTCCACTTT. The genes are TRBV4-3 and TRBJ1-6; D remains unclear. The CDR3 contains 14 residues. Per germline, CDR1 LGHNA and CDR2 YSLEER. V lost 4 bases and J lost 8, with 12 bases in between.

The genes are TRBV2 and TRBJ2-7; tentatively, D is TRBD1 (5 bases). The CDR3 has 12 amino acids. The germline V and J ends were trimmed by 4 bases and 2 bases, with 6 bases remaining between them. From germline, CDR1 is SNHLY and CDR2 FYNNEI. For the CDR3, the DNA is TGTGCCAGCAGTGGGACAACCTACGAGCAGTACTTC. This translates into CASSGTTYEQYF.